These 23 T cell receptor beta chains were sequenced from one sample in a study of T-cell reconstitution after alpha-beta-depleted transplantation in children. Preparation of the TCRbeta library involved a method that used unique molecular identifiers. TCRdb redid the calling of the PCR reads with MiXCR, one entry per CDR3 protein. The data hold about 110,000 distinct CDR3 sequences, with about 6% observed a single time. Specimen: PBMCs, mostly from graft donor cells, collected 360 days after TCRalphabeta/CD19-depleted stem cell transplant. These receptors came from a male patient under 10 years old who had a stem cell transplant for acute lymphoblastic leukemia, so the T cells may come from the graft donor.

The chain joins TRBV6-2 or TRBV6-3 to TRBJ2-5; D gene uncertain. The V gene's germline CDR1 is MNHEY and CDR2 SVGEGT. V lost 6 bases, J lost 1 base, and 6 bases lay in between. CDR3 length equals 12 residues. For the CDR3, the DNA is TGTGCCAGCAGGACAAGCCAAGAGACCCAGTACTTC. Protein product: CASRTSQETQYF.

This clonotype was recorded many times. The CDR3 DNA follows: TGTGCCAGCAGAAGGGGAGAAAAACTGTTTTTT. Residues: CASRRGEKLFF. The chain has TRBV2 and TRBJ1-4; the D gene is possibly TRBD1 (5 bases). Per germline, CDR1 SNHLY and CDR2 FYNNEI. The length of the CDR3 is 11 residues. V was clipped by 6 bases and J by 8 bases, with 7 bases between them. The whole variable domain, filled in from reference TRBV2 and TRBJ1-4, reads EPEVTQTPSHQVTQMGQEVILRCVPISNHLYFYWYRQILGQKVEFLVSFYNNEISEKSEIFDDQFSVERPDGSNFTLKIRSTKLEDSAMYFCASRRGEKLFFGSGTQLSVL.

The CDR3 here is CASSLTGGGQETQYF. For the CDR3, the DNA is TGTGCCAGCAGTTTGACAGGGGGAGGTCAAGAGACCCAGTACTTC. The J gene is TRBJ2-5, the V gene TRBV28; 9 bases fit TRBD1. Losses at the gene ends were 3 bases for V and 2 bases for J; bases not matched to a gene: 4. The CDR3 sequence is 15 residues long. From germline, CDR1 is MDHEN and CDR2 SYDVKM.

This clonotype was counted only a few times. The chain employs TRBV28 and TRBJ2-7; D remains ambiguous. This CDR3 region has 13 residues. Per the germline V gene, CDR1 is MDHEN and CDR2 is SYDVKM. V dropped 6 bases and J dropped 4 bases, with 13 bases sitting between them. The CDR3 DNA reads as TGTGCCAGCAGACTCGAGGTGGCGTACGAGCAGTACTTC. It codes for CASRLEVAYEQYF.

This clonotype was picked up a small number of times. The V call is TRBV7-9, the J call TRBJ2-5, with 8 nucleotides matching TRBD1. The CDR3 extends over 16 amino acids. Germline CDR1 reads SEHNR; CDR2 reads FQNEAQ (reference sequence). Trimming removed 4 bases from V and 1 base from J; junction bases left unmatched: 8. The CDR3 spells CASSSIRDRPQETQYF. CDR3 bases: TGTGCCAGCAGCTCTATCCGGGACAGGCCCCAAGAGACCCAGTACTTC.

This clonotype was seen many times. V is TRBV5-5 and J is TRBJ2-1, with D uncertain. This CDR3 region has 12 residues. From germline, CDR1 is SGHKS and CDR2 YYEKEE (reference sequence). The V end lost 0 bases, the J end lost 8 bases, and 6 bases lay between the germline ends. Here the CDR3 reads CASSLEGYEQFF. In nucleotides, the CDR3 is TGTGCCAGCAGCTTGGAAGGTTATGAGCAGTTCTTC.

This clonotype was found a few times. This chain uses TRBV20-1 with TRBJ2-7; tentative D call: TRBD1 (6 bases). Germline V gene data show CDR1 as DFQATT and CDR2 as SNEGSKA (reference sequence). V was shortened by 0 bases and J by 0 bases, with 12 bases between the two germline ends. The CDR3 is 15 residues long. The CDR3 region is CSARDSGERSYEQYF. CDR3 bases: TGCAGTGCTAGAGACTCAGGGGAACGCTCCTACGAGCAGTACTTC.

The table lists this clonotype with many counts. The CDR3 loop reads CSSVGRSSYNEQFF. CDR3 coding DNA: TGCAGCTCCGTGGGCAGGAGCTCCTACAATGAGCAGTTCTTC. This chain uses TRBV29-1 with TRBJ2-1; D is unresolved. The germline V gene has CDR1 SQVTM and CDR2 ANQGSEA. CDR3 size: 14 residues. Trimming took 8 bases from V and 0 from J, leaving 14 bases between them.

This clonotype appeared a few times. The chain combines TRBV9 with TRBJ2-5, with D perhaps matching TRBD2 (7 bases). Germline V gives CDR1 SGDLS, CDR2 YYNGEE. V gave up 3 bases and J gave up 5 bases, with 17 bases separating them. The CDR3 has 15 residues. The CDR3, as DNA: TGTGCCAGCAGCGCGAGGGGGGGGGCCGGGGAGACCCAGTACTTC. Translation: CASSARGGAGETQYF.

Details on this clonotype: A single base separates this from a much larger clone, so it may be a read error. This rearrangement joins TRBV7-9 to TRBJ2-3, with a tentative D call TRBD1 (6 bases). The CDR3 has 15 amino acids. Germline V gene lookup returns CDR1 SEHNR and CDR2 FQNEAQ (reference sequence). V was clipped by 5 bases and J by 2 bases, with 14 bases between them. The CDR3 reads CASSPLPGATDTQYF. In nucleotides, the CDR3 is TGTGCCAGCAGCCCTCTCCCAGGGGCCACAGATACGCAGTATTTT.

This clonotype appeared a few times. The rearrangement links TRBV20-1 to TRBJ2-7; a possible D gene is TRBD2 (6 bases). This CDR3 region has 14 residues. Trimming removed 5 bases at V and 3 bases at J, with 17 bases between. Germline CDR1 DFQATT, CDR2 SNEGSKA (reference sequence). CDR3 nucleotides: TGCAGTGCTGCGGGACTTTCCCCTAGCTACGAGCAGTACTTC. Translating it yields CSAAGLSPSYEQYF.

This clonotype has only a few counts. In DNA form, the CDR3 reads TGTGCCAGCAGTTCAGACAGGGAACACAATCAGCCCCAGCATTTT. This translates into CASSSDREHNQPQHF. The chain is built from TRBV7-9 and TRBJ1-5, with 7 bases identical to TRBD1. This CDR3 comprises 15 residues. J lost 3 bases, V lost 6 bases, and 8 bases had no gene match. Germline assignment: CDR1 SEHNR and CDR2 FQNEAQ (reference sequence).

In its sample, this clonotype was seen many times. The chain combines TRBV4-3 with TRBJ2-5, with D possibly TRBD2 on 5 matching bases. With 4 bases removed from V and 3 bases from J, the gap between germline ends came to 9 bases. The CDR3 has 13 amino acids. Germline V gives CDR1 LGHNA, CDR2 YSLEER. CDR3 amino acids: CASSPDWEETQYF. In DNA, the CDR3 is TGCGCCAGCAGCCCGGACTGGGAAGAGACCCAGTACTTC.

This clonotype was seen repeatedly, ten times or more. The chain couples TRBV4-2 to TRBJ2-7; 7 bases line up with TRBD1. V was clipped by 6 bases and J by 1 base; unmatched bases: 9. In germline, CDR1 is LGHNA, CDR2 YNFKEQ. The CDR3 consists of 15 residues. The CDR3: CASRPEGASSYEQYF. The CDR3 DNA reads as TGTGCCAGCAGACCAGAGGGGGCTTCTTCCTACGAGCAGTACTTC.

This clonotype was found a few times. CDR3 bases: TGTGCCAGCAGTTACTCGAGCGGGCATACGCAGTATTTT. Its protein is CASSYSSGHTQYF. This sequence joins TRBV6-5 and TRBJ2-3, with D maybe TRBD2 (6 bases). With 0 bases removed from V and 7 bases from J, the gap between germline ends came to 8 bases. CDR1 MNHEY and CDR2 SVGAGI come from the germline V gene. This CDR3 region has 13 residues.

This clonotype has ten or more counts. The chain recombines TRBV25-1 with TRBJ2-1; a weak D match, TRBD2 (5 bases). Trimming cost V 2 bases and J 0 bases, with 11 bases left between them. Germline lookup yields CDR1 MGHDK and CDR2 SYGVNS. This CDR3 is built from 16 residues. The CDR3 loop reads CASSEMEVSSYNEQFF. The CDR3 coding sequence is TGTGCCAGCAGTGAAATGGAGGTGAGCTCCTACAATGAGCAGTTCTTC.

This clonotype was observed at least ten times. The genes are TRBV5-1 and TRBJ2-1; D possibly matches TRBD1 or TRBD2 (6 bases each). Between the trimmed V and J ends, which lost 0 bases and 1 base, there was a span of 14 bases. The CDR3 runs to 17 residues. Germline lookup yields CDR1 SGHRS and CDR2 YFSETQ. The CDR3 protein is CASSLDPTGASYNEQFF. The CDR3 DNA follows: TGCGCCAGCAGCTTGGATCCCACGGGGGCTTCCTACAATGAGCAGTTCTTC.

This clonotype has at least ten counts. This rearrangement joins TRBV5-1 to TRBJ2-2, with D possibly matching TRBD2 (5 bases). This CDR3 is 14 amino acids long. Per the germline V gene, CDR1 is SGHRS and CDR2 is YFSETQ. Trimming removed 5 bases from V and 4 bases from J, with 12 bases in between. CDR3 nucleotide sequence: TGCGCCAGCAGATATGCTGCGGGCACCGGGGAGCTGTTTTTT. This codes for CASRYAAGTGELFF.

This clonotype was seen many times. This rearrangement joins TRBV7-9 to TRBJ1-6, with 9 bases identical to TRBD1. Germline CDR1 reads SEHNR; CDR2 reads FQNEAQ (reference sequence). This CDR3 has 15 amino acids. V shed 5 bases and J 7 bases; nucleotides not matched to a gene: 6. The CDR3 sequence: CASSANRGLNSPLHF. The CDR3 nucleotides are TGTGCCAGCAGCGCCAACAGGGGGCTCAATTCACCCCTCCACTTT.

This clonotype was recorded many times. The chain recombines TRBV9 with TRBJ2-3, with 9 bases fitting TRBD2. From germline, CDR1 is SGDLS and CDR2 YYNGEE. The V segment lost 0 bases and the J segment 7 bases; nucleotides outside the gene matches: 9. This CDR3 has 16 residues. Here the CDR3 DNA reads TGTGCCAGCAGCGTAGGCGGGAGGGCCCACACTAATACGCAGTATTTT. The encoded protein is CASSVGGRAHTNTQYF. Drawing the rest from reference TRBV9 and TRBJ2-3, the complete variable domain is DSGVTQTPKHLITATGQRVTLRCSPRSGDLSVYWYQQSLDQGLQFLIQYYNGEERAKGNILERFSAQQFPDLHSELNLSSLELGDSALYFCASSVGGRAHTNTQYFGPGTRLTVL.

This clonotype was detected many times. The chain joins TRBV20-1 to TRBJ2-1; D is perhaps TRBD2 (5 bases). Between the trimmed V and J ends, which lost 3 bases and 2 bases, there was a span of 5 bases. CDR3 length equals 12 residues. The V gene's germline CDR1 is DFQATT and CDR2 SNEGSKA (reference sequence). The CDR3 is CSASGAYNEQFF. CDR3 bases: TGCAGTGCTAGCGGGGCCTACAATGAGCAGTTCTTC.

V and J are TRBV20-1 and TRBJ1-4; no reliable D call. The germline CDR1 and CDR2 sequences are DFQATT and SNEGSKA (reference sequence). V was cut by 5 bases and J by 0 bases, with 10 bases left in between. CDR3 length equals 14 residues. The CDR3 DNA reads TGCAGTGCTCCTAACCGAGCAACTAATGAAAAACTGTTTTTT. This translates into CSAPNRATNEKLFF.

The chain recombines TRBV13 with TRBJ2-7, with TRBD1 identical over 8 bases. Looked up from germline, CDR1 is PRHDT and CDR2 is FYEKMQ (reference sequence). The CDR3 covers 16 residues. V shed 5 bases and J 7 bases; nucleotides not matched to a gene: 16. CDR3 in amino acids: CASSPDTGGPWGEQYF. CDR3 bases: TGTGCCAGCAGCCCGGACACAGGGGGACCTTGGGGGGAGCAGTACTTC.